This T cell receptor beta chain is from a study of T cells after yellow fever vaccination. This clonotype was detected a few times. MiXCR, run by TCRdb on the 5' RACE reads, gives a single entry per CDR3 protein. This table holds roughly 330,000 distinct CDR3 sequences, around 6.8% found once. The sample consisted of PBMCs, taken approximately 47 days after the first yellow fever vaccination. This clonotype was sampled from a man younger than 35 who received the YFV17D yellow fever vaccine.

The CDR3 DNA is TGTGCCAGTAGTATCATCAGGGCTGGGGCCAACGTCCTGACTTTC. Amino acid sequence: CASSIIRAGANVLTF. The V gene is TRBV19, the J gene TRBJ2-6, with a weak D call TRBD1 (5 bases). The V end was cut by 3 bases, the J end by 2 bases, with 8 bases between. The CDR3 spans 15 residues. CDR1 and CDR2 from the germline V gene are LNHDA and SQIVND (reference sequence). Supplemented by reference TRBV19 and TRBJ2-6, the full variable domain reads DGGITQSPKYLFRKEGQNVTLSCEQNLNHDAMYWYRQDPGQGLRLIYYSQIVNDFQKGDIAEGYSVSREKKESFPLTVTSAQKNPTAFYLCASSIIRAGANVLTFGAGSRLTVL.